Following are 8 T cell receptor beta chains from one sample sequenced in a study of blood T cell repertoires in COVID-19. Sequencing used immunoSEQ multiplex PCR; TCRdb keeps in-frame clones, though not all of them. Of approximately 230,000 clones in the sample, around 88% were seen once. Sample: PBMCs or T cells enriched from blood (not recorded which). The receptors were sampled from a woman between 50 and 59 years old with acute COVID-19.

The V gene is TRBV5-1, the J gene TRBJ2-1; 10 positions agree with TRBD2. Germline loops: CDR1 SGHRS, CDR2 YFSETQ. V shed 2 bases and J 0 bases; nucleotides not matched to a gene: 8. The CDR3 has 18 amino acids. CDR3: CASSLSSGSFLSYNEQFF. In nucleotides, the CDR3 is TGCGCCAGCAGCTTATCTAGCGGGAGCTTCCTCTCCTACAATGAGCAGTTCTTC.

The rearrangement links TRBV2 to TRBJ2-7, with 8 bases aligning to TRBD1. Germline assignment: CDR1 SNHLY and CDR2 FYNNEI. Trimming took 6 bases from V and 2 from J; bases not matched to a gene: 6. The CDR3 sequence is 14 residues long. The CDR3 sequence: CASSGAGGAYEQYF. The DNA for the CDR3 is TGTGCCAGCAGCGGTGCAGGGGGCGCCTACGAGCAGTACTTC.

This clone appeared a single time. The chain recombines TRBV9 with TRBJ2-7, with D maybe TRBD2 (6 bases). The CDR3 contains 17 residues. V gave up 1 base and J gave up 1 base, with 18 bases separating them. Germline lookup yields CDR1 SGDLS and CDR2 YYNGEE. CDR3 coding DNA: TGTGCCAGCAGCGTATCGGGTAGCGGATCAATTTCCTACGAGCAGTACTTC. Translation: CASSVSGSGSISYEQYF.

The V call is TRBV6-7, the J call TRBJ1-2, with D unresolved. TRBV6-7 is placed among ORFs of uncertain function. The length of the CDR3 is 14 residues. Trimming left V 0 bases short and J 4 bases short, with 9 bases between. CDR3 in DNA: TGTGCCAGCAGTTACTCGTGTCCGCGCTATGGCTACACCTTC. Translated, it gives CASSYSCPRYGYTF.

DNA for the CDR3: TGTGCCAGCTCACCTCGGACAGGGGCGACGAATGAAAAACTGTTTTTT. Translated: CASSPRTGATNEKLFF. The V gene is TRBV18, the J gene TRBJ1-4; TRBD1 aligns across 9 bases. The CDR3 has 16 residues. V lost 3 bases and J lost 5; bases outside the gene matches: 7. Per germline, CDR1 KGHSH and CDR2 LQKENI.

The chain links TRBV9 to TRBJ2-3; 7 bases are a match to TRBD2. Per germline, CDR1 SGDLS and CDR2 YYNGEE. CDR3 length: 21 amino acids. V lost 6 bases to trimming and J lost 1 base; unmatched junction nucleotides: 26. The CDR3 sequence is CASTRPDRGPWRGGGTDTQYF. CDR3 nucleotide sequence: TGTGCCAGCACCCGCCCTGATCGGGGCCCGTGGAGGGGAGGGGGCACAGATACGCAGTATTTT.

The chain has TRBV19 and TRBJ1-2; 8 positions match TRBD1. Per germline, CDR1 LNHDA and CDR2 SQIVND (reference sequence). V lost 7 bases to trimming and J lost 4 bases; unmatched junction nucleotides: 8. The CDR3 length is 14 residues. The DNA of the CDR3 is TGTGCCAGTACCCCAGGGGGCGCCGGCTATGGCTACACCTTC. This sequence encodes CASTPGGAGYGYTF. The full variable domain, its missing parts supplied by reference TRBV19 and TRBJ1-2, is DGGITQSPKYLFRKEGQNVTLSCEQNLNHDAMYWYRQDPGQGLRLIYYSQIVNDFQKGDIAEGYSVSREKKESFPLTVTSAQKNPTAFYLCASTPGGAGYGYTFGSGTRLTVV.

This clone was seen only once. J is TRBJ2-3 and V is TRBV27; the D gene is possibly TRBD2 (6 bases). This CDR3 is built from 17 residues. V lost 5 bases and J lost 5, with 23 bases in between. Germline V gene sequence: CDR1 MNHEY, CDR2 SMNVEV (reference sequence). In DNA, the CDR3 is TGTGCCAGCAGTCTCACATTAGCGGCCCTGGGAGGAGATACGCAGTATTTT. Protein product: CASSLTLAALGGDTQYF.